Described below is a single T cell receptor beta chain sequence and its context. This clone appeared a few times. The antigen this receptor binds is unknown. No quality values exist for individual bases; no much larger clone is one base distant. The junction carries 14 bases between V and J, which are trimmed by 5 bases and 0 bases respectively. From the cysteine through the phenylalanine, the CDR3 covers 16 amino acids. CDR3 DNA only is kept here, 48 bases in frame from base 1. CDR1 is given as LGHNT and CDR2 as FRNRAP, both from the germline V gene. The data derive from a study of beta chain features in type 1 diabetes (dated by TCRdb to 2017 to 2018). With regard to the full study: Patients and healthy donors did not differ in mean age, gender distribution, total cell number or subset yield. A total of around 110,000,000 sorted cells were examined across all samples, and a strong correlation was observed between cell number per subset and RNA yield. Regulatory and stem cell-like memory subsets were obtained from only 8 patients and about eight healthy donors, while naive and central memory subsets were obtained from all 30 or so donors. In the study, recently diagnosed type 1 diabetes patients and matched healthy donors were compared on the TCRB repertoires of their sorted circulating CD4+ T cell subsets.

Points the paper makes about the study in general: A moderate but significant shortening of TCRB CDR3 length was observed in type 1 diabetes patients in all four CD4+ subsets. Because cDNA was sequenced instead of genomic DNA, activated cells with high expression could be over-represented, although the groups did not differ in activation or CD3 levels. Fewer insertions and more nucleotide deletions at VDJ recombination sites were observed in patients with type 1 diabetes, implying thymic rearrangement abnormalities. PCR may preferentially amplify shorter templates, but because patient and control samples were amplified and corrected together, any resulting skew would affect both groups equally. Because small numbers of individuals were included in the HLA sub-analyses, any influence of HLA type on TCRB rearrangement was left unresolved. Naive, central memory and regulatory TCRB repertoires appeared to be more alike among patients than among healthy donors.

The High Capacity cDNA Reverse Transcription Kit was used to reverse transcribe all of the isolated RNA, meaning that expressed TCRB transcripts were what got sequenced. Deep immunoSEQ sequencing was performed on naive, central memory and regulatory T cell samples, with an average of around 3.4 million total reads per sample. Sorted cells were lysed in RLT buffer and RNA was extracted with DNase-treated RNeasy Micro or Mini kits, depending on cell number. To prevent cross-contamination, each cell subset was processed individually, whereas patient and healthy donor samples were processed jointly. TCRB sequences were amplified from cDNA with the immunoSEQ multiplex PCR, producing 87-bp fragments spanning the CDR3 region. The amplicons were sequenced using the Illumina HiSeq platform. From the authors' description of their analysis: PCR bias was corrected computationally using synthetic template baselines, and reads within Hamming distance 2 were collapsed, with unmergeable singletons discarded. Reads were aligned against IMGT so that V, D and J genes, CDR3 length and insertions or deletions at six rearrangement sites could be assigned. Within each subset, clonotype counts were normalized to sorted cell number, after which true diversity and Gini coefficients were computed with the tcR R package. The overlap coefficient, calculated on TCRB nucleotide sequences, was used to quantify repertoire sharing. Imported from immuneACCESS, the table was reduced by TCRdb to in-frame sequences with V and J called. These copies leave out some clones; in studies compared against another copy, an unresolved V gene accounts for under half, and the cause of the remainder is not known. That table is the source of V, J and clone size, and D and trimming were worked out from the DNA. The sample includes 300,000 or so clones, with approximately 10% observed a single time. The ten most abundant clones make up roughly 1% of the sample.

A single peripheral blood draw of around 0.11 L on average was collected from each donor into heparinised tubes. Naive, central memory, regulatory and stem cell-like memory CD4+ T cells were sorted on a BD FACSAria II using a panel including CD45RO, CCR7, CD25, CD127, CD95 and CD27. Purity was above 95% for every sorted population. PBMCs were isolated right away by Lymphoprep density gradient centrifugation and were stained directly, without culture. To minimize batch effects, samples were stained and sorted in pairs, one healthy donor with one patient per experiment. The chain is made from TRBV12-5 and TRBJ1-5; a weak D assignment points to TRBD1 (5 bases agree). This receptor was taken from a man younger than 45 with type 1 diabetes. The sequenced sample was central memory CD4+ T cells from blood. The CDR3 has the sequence CASGEGAVGSNQPQHF. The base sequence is TGTGCTAGTGGTGAAGGGGCGGTTGGTAGCAATCAGCCCCAGCATTTT.